Sequencing of this T cell receptor (beta chain) was carried out in a study of vaccination effects on CD4 cells after COVID-19. General study findings and limits: Vaccine- and infection-induced clones showed marked clonal contraction late following vaccination. Sampling in the study covered few convalescent patients and included no early post-infection timepoints.

In regard to this clone: Its antigen remains unidentified.

The data were produced by immunoSEQ multiplex PCR, yet TCRdb's version contains in-frame clones alone and is incomplete. Found here are tens of thousands of clones, over 60% of them singletons; the top ten hold about 3%. Per germline, CDR1 SGHTS and CDR2 YDEGEE. Trimming removed 7 bases from V and 0 bases from J, with 23 bases in between. The CDR3 covers 18 residues. With the ViraFEST assay, the study expanded antigen-specific CD4+ T cells using viral peptide pools, then sequenced them. Cultured cells yielded isolated CD4+ T cells after 10 days. People in the vaccine group had not been infected with SARS-CoV-2 before, and their nucleocapsid antibodies were negative. The researchers cultured 1.5 million to 2.5 million PBMC per well with about 10 IU/ml IL-2 and approximately 10 ug/ml peptides. Half-medium exchanges with IL-2 medium took place on days 3 and 7.

The chain combines TRBV5-8 with TRBJ2-1; the D gene is possibly TRBD1 (6 bases). This sequence originates from a human donor who received a COVID-19 vaccine. The sequencing here drew on CD4+ T cells from PBMCs cultured with HCoV-NL63 spike peptides, taken before COVID-19 vaccination. In DNA form, the CDR3 reads TGTGCCAGCCCGAATCTAGGGGGTGAAAAAAGCTCCTACAATGAGCAGTTCTTC. Translated: CASPNLGGEKSSYNEQFF.